This TCR beta chain was obtained from a study of chemoradiotherapy in HPV16-positive cancers. Between the trimmed V and J ends, which lost 4 bases and 5 bases, there was a span of 21 bases. CDR1 MNHEY and CDR2 SMNVEV come from the germline V gene (reference sequence). The CDR3 is 18 amino acids. TCRdb's copy holds only in-frame clones and misses some; the assay was immunoSEQ multiplex PCR. The table has approximately 1,000 clones, 70% to 80% seen once. The J gene is TRBJ2-6, the V gene TRBV27; D ambiguous. The input for sequencing was tumor tissue, taken from a patient who underwent chemoradiotherapy. The sequence came from a human donor with HPV-associated anogenital cancer. The chain's CDR3 is CASSWLSWLQSRANVLTF. CDR3 sequence (DNA): TGTGCCAGCAGTTGGCTCAGCTGGCTACAAAGTCGGGCCAACGTCCTGACTTTC. Filled out from reference TRBV27 and TRBJ2-6, the complete variable domain reads EAQVTQNPRYLITVTGKKLTVTCSQNMNHEYMSWYRQDPGLGLRQIYYSMNVEVTDKGDVPEGYKVSRKEKRNFPLILESPSPNQTSLYFCASSWLSWLQSRANVLTFGAGSRLTVL.